The 32 T cell receptor beta chains below were found in one sample sequenced in a study of beta chain features in type 1 diabetes. The study, taken as a whole, reports: Significant though moderate, a shortening of TCRB CDR3s appeared in all four CD4+ subsets of Type 1 diabetes patients.

Expressed TCRB transcripts were sequenced because the isolated RNA had all been reverse transcribed beforehand. The assay was immunoSEQ multiplex PCR, and TCRdb's table has in-frame clones only and misses some. This table holds 600,000 to 700,000 clones, 9.5% to 15% found once. Their antigen targets remain unknown. Sequenced sample: naive CD4+ T cells from blood. These receptors came from a man aged 30-40 years with type 1 diabetes.

This clone was recorded a few times. This chain uses TRBV4-3 with TRBJ2-4; D is uncertain. The germline V and J ends were trimmed by 0 bases and 2 bases, with 5 bases remaining between them. The CDR3 totals 14 residues. The germline V gene has CDR1 LGHNA and CDR2 YSLEER. This chain's CDR3 is CASSQEGSKNIQYF. The DNA of the CDR3 is TGCGCCAGCAGCCAAGAGGGATCCAAAAACATTCAGTACTTC.

This clone was seen only a few times. The chain has TRBV7-2 and TRBJ2-5, with 10 positions matching TRBD2. J was trimmed by 5 bases and V by 5 bases; bases with no gene match: 5. CDR3 size: 14 residues. Germline V gene sequence: CDR1 SGHTA, CDR2 FQGNSA. The CDR3 is CASSNSGGPETQYF. The CDR3 DNA is TGTGCCAGCAGCAATAGCGGGGGGCCCGAGACCCAGTACTTC.

This clone has only a few counts. The chain joins TRBV27 to TRBJ2-5, with unresolved D. This CDR3 is built from 15 residues. V lost 2 bases to trimming and J lost 3 bases, with 13 bases between them. Germline V gene data show CDR1 as MNHEY and CDR2 as SMNVEV (reference sequence). The chain's CDR3 is CASSLRAYGEETQYF. The CDR3 DNA reads TGTGCCAGCAGTTTACGGGCGTACGGTGAAGAGACCCAGTACTTC.

As for this clone: The sample carries other DNA sequences with the same CDR3. The chain links TRBV9 to TRBJ2-2; the D gene is possibly TRBD1 (6 bases). CDR1 is SGDLS, CDR2 YYNGEE, per germline. The CDR3 is 14 amino acids. The V gene lost 5 bases and the J gene lost 3 bases, with 11 bases spanning the gap. This CDR3 reads CASSTTGYTGELFF. CDR3 DNA sequence: TGTGCCAGCAGTACTACAGGGTACACCGGGGAGCTGTTTTTT.

This clone came up a few times. This may arise from a read error, as a much more abundant clone is one base away. V is TRBV11-2 and J is TRBJ2-7; D is unresolved. The CDR3 is made up of 11 amino acids. CDR1 is SGHAT and CDR2 is FQNNGV in the germline V gene. Trimming took 5 bases from V and 0 from J, leaving 2 bases between them. The CDR3 nucleotides are TGTGCCAGCAGCGTCTCCTACGAGCAGTACTTC. Translated: CASSVSYEQYF.

Points on this clone: Other DNA sequences in this sample translate to the same CDR3. The chain recombines TRBV7-9 with TRBJ1-4; D not certain. Trimming left V 3 bases short and J 7 bases short, with 3 bases between. The CDR3 covers 11 residues. The germline gives CDR1 SEHNR, CDR2 FQNEAQ (reference sequence). The CDR3 coding sequence is TGTGCCAGCAGCTTCAGTGAAAAACTGTTTTTT. Encoded protein: CASSFSEKLFF.

This clone was detected only a few times. The chain recombines TRBV7-8 with TRBJ1-5; no clear D gene. Germline lookup yields CDR1 SGHVS and CDR2 FQNEAQ. Trimming removed 2 bases at V and 9 bases at J, with 11 bases between. The CDR3 is 13 amino acids. The CDR3 here is CASSLNSKRPQHF. The CDR3 DNA is TGTGCCAGCAGCTTAAACAGCAAGAGGCCCCAGCATTTT.

This clone has just a few counts. The rearrangement joins TRBV7-9 to TRBJ1-2; D might be TRBD1 (6 bases). CDR3 length equals 16 residues. CDR1 is SEHNR, CDR2 FQNEAQ, per germline (reference sequence). Trimming removed 1 base at V and 3 bases at J, with 15 bases between. The CDR3 is CASSLVGTAGDYGYTF. The CDR3 DNA follows: TGTGCCAGCAGCTTAGTAGGAACGGCAGGGGACTATGGCTACACCTTC.

The gene calls are TRBV4-3 and TRBJ2-7; 10 bases map to TRBD2. The CDR3 loop spans 13 amino acids. CDR1 LGHNA and CDR2 YSLEER come from the germline V gene. V lost 6 bases to trimming and J lost 3 bases; unmatched junction nucleotides: 2. CDR3 sequence: CASSRTSGYEQYF. The CDR3 DNA reads as TGCGCCAGCAGTCGGACTAGCGGCTACGAGCAGTACTTC.

For this clone: One end of the junction is discordant with germline, which a read error may explain. This chain uses TRBV7-7 with TRBJ2-3; TRBD2 agrees at 10 bases. Per germline, CDR1 SSHAT and CDR2 FNYEAQ (reference sequence). The CDR3 runs 16 residues. The CDR3 region has the DNA TGTGCTAGCAGCCCCCAGGCAGCGGGGGGGCCCGATACGCAGTATTTT. It is translated as CASSPQAAGGPDTQYF. Drawing the rest from reference TRBV7-7 and TRBJ2-3, the complete variable domain is GAGVSQSPRYKVTKRGQDVTLRCDPISSHATLYWYQQALGQGPEFLTYFNYEAQPDKSGLPSDRFSAERPEGSISTLTIQRTEQRDSAMYRCASSPQAAGGPDTQYFGPGTRLTVL.

The chain recombines TRBV28 with TRBJ2-7; 9 bases align to TRBD2. Per germline, CDR1 MDHEN and CDR2 SYDVKM. Trimming at V came to 6 bases and at J to 0 bases, leaving 12 bases not matched to a gene. This CDR3 spans 17 amino acids. CDR3 nucleotide sequence: TGTGCCAGCAGCCCCCCGCGAAGTAGCGGGGGCTCCTACGAGCAGTACTTC. This sequence encodes CASSPPRSSGGSYEQYF.

The chain recombines TRBV5-4 with TRBJ2-3; D possibly matches TRBD1 or TRBD2 (5 bases each). Germline V gene sequence: CDR1 SGHNT, CDR2 YYREEE (reference sequence). Trimming removed 2 bases at V and 0 bases at J, with 13 bases between. The CDR3 runs 16 residues. The CDR3 DNA is TGTGCCAGCAGCTTAAGACAGACTACTAGCACAGATACGCAGTATTTT. Protein sequence: CASSLRQTTSTDTQYF.

CDR3 DNA: TGCGCCAGCAGCCAAGAATCGACAAACAATCAGCCCCAGCATTTT. As protein: CASSQESTNNQPQHF. The genes are TRBV4-3 and TRBJ1-5; D remains unclear. CDR1 and CDR2 (germline): LGHNA, YSLEER. Trimming cost V 0 bases and J 3 bases, with 9 bases left between them. The CDR3 is made up of 15 amino acids.

The rearrangement uses TRBV7-2 and TRBJ1-5; D ambiguous. Germline loops: CDR1 SGHTA, CDR2 FQGNSA. This CDR3 is built from 14 residues. The V and J ends lost 1 base and 5 bases respectively, with 9 bases between them. The CDR3 region is CASSLVSVDQPQHF. The CDR3 nucleotides are TGTGCCAGCAGCTTAGTGTCAGTAGATCAGCCCCAGCATTTT.

The chain links TRBV10-3 to TRBJ2-3, with 8 bases lining up with TRBD2. CDR1 and CDR2 (germline): ENHRY, SYGVKD. There are 15 residues in the CDR3. After removal of 3 bases from V and 6 bases from J, the junction contained 8 bases not matched to a gene. CDR3 in amino acids: CAISDLPAGEDTQYF. CDR3 coding DNA: TGTGCCATCAGTGATCTCCCAGCGGGGGAGGATACGCAGTATTTT.

Remarks on this clone: An end of the junction does not agree with germline; a read error may underlie this. The chain combines TRBV30 with TRBJ2-1, with D possibly matching TRBD2 (5 bases). Per the germline V gene, CDR1 is GTSNPN and CDR2 is SVGIG (reference sequence). This CDR3 contains 17 residues. The CDR3 DNA is TGTGCCTGGAGTGTACGACGGGCGGCGGGTTCCTACAGTGAGCAGTTCTTC. Protein sequence: CAWSVRRAAGSYSEQFF.

There are a few counts of this clone. The chain is built from TRBV6-8 and TRBJ2-1; 7 bases are shared with TRBD2. Per the germline V gene, CDR1 is MNHGY and CDR2 is SAAAGT. V was pared by 6 bases and J by 4 bases, with 6 bases of the junction left unmatched. The CDR3 extends over 14 amino acids. CDR3 bases: TGTGCCAGCAGCTTTGGACTAGAGTACAATGAGCAGTTCTTC. Residues: CASSFGLEYNEQFF.

The chain combines TRBV6-1 with TRBJ2-1, with 10 bases identical to TRBD2. J lost 4 bases, V lost 6 bases, and 6 bases had no gene match. Germline V gene lookup returns CDR1 MNHNS and CDR2 SASEGT. The CDR3 is 15 amino acids. In DNA form, the CDR3 reads TGTGCCAGCAGCGAACTAGCGGGGACATACAATGAGCAGTTCTTC. The encoded protein is CASSELAGTYNEQFF.

J is TRBJ2-1 and V is TRBV30; 12 bases are shared with TRBD2. The CDR3 totals 16 residues. Germline CDR1 is GTSNPN and CDR2 is SVGIG (reference sequence). Trimming at V came to 3 bases and at J to 2 bases, leaving 5 bases not matched to a gene. The CDR3 DNA reads TGTGCCTGGAGCAACCTAGCGGGGGGGCCCTACAATGAGCAGTTCTTC. Translation gives CAWSNLAGGPYNEQFF.

The chain joins TRBV25-1 to TRBJ2-5; weak D call: TRBD1 (5 bases). Trimming took off 8 bases at V and 2 bases at J, with 12 bases between the two ends. The CDR3 has 13 amino acids. Germline lookup yields CDR1 MGHDK and CDR2 SYGVNS. The CDR3 here is CASRWGPQETQYF. The CDR3 DNA sequence: TGTGCCAGCCGGTGGGGCCCGCAAGAGACCCAGTACTTC.

The CDR3 loop is CASSPPSGGSEVGYTF. In DNA, the CDR3 is TGTGCCAGCTCACCACCGTCCGGGGGGTCTGAGGTTGGCTACACCTTC. V gene TRBV18 combines with J gene TRBJ1-2, with D perhaps matching TRBD1 (5 bases). This CDR3 is built from 16 residues. The V end was cut by 0 bases, the J end by 7 bases, with 18 bases between. CDR1 and CDR2 (germline): KGHSH, LQKENI.

There are a few counts of this clone. The chain is built from TRBV12-5 and TRBJ2-1; TRBD2 matches at 12 bases. Germline V gene data show CDR1 as LGHNT and CDR2 as FRNRAP. V gave up 1 base and J gave up 8 bases; unmatched junction bases: 6. The CDR3 contains 16 residues. The CDR3 region is CASGLAPTSGGYEQFF. In DNA form, the CDR3 reads TGTGCTAGTGGTTTGGCACCGACTAGCGGGGGCTATGAGCAGTTCTTC. Looking up the rest from reference TRBV12-5 and TRBJ2-1 gives the full variable domain: DARVTQTPRHKVTEMGQEVTMRCQPILGHNTVFWYRQTMMQGLELLAYFRNRAPLDDSGMPKDRFSAEMPDATLATLKIQPSEPRDSAVYFCASGLAPTSGGYEQFFGPGTRLTVL.

V and J are TRBV5-4 and TRBJ2-5; TRBD2 might be the D (7 bases). The CDR3 is 15 amino acids. Trimming took 4 bases from V and 1 from J, leaving 14 bases between them. Germline CDR1 SGHNT, CDR2 YYREEE (reference sequence). The CDR3 bases are TGTGCCAGCAGCAAGGCGGGGGCCCTCCAAGAGACCCAGTACTTC. It encodes CASSKAGALQETQYF.

The table lists this clone with a few counts. The V and J genes are TRBV2 and TRBJ2-5, with 9 bases identical to TRBD1. Looked up from germline, CDR1 is SNHLY and CDR2 is FYNNEI. This CDR3 has 16 amino acids. Germline trimming cut 5 bases from V and 4 bases from J; bases unmatched to any gene: 11. Here the CDR3 reads CASSLRGQGSGETQYF. CDR3 DNA sequence: TGTGCCAGCAGTCTGAGGGGACAGGGTAGCGGAGAGACCCAGTACTTC. The whole variable domain, filled in from reference TRBV2 and TRBJ2-5, reads EPEVTQTPSHQVTQMGQEVILRCVPISNHLYFYWYRQILGQKVEFLVSFYNNEISEKSEIFDDQFSVERPDGSNFTLKIRSTKLEDSAMYFCASSLRGQGSGETQYFGPGTRLLVL.

This clone came up a few times. At one end, the junction sequence differs from germline, possibly due to a read error. This rearrangement joins TRBV7-7 to TRBJ2-2, with D unresolved. The CDR3 has 14 residues. Germline V gene lookup returns CDR1 SSHAT and CDR2 FNYEAQ (reference sequence). CDR3 in DNA: TGTGCTAGCAGCTTAGGGTTGGGCACCGGGGAGCTGTTTTTT. It is translated as CASSLGLGTGELFF.

This clone came up a few times. This chain connects TRBV6-5 to TRBJ1-1, with D tentatively TRBD1 (6 bases). Trimming left V 7 bases short and J 6 bases short, with 18 bases between. From germline, CDR1 is MNHEY and CDR2 SVGAGI. The CDR3 is 14 residues long. The CDR3 nucleotides are TGTGCCAGCACCCCCAGGGGCATTTTGTCTGAAGCTTTCTTT. Its protein is CASTPRGILSEAFF.

This clone was detected a few times. The CDR3 bases are TGTGCCAGCAGCTTGGCCGGCGGGAGGGGCAATCAGCCCCAGCATTTT. Translation gives CASSLAGGRGNQPQHF. V gene TRBV5-6 combines with J gene TRBJ1-5; D gene unclear. Trimming shortened V by 0 bases and J by 2 bases, and 12 bases separated the two germline ends. Germline V gene sequence: CDR1 SGHDT, CDR2 YYEEEE. The CDR3 loop spans 16 amino acids.

This sequence joins TRBV6-5 and TRBJ2-7; D gene uncertain. This CDR3 is built from 14 residues. V was pared by 2 bases and J by 2 bases, with 10 bases between. Germline loops: CDR1 MNHEY, CDR2 SVGAGI. This CDR3 is CASSYGLQAYEQYF. The CDR3 nucleotides read TGTGCCAGCAGTTACGGTCTGCAGGCCTACGAGCAGTACTTC.

This clone was counted between two and nine times. This sequence joins TRBV29-1 and TRBJ1-2, with D uncertain. The CDR3 loop spans 14 amino acids. CDR1 and CDR2 from the germline V gene are SQVTM and ANQGSEA. V lost 5 bases, J lost 4 bases, and 17 bases lay in between. The CDR3 DNA is TGCAGCGTTTCCTTTCTAAAGGAGGGCTATGGCTACACCTTC. It specifies CSVSFLKEGYGYTF.

This clone was found a few times. V and J are TRBV15 and TRBJ2-5; TRBD1 matches 7 bases. Trimming at V came to 3 bases and at J to 2 bases, leaving 3 bases not matched to a gene. CDR1 and CDR2 (germline): LNHNV, YYDKDF (reference sequence). The CDR3 runs to 14 residues. This chain's CDR3 is CATSRGDSQETQYF. In DNA form, the CDR3 reads TGTGCCACCAGCAGGGGGGACAGTCAAGAGACCCAGTACTTC.

V and J are TRBV5-4 and TRBJ2-1; the match to TRBD2 covers 8 bases. Per germline, CDR1 SGHNT and CDR2 YYREEE (reference sequence). This CDR3 has 15 amino acids. J lost 9 bases, V lost 2 bases, and 10 bases had no gene match. This CDR3 is CASSFGRGSGIEQFF. CDR3 in DNA: TGTGCCAGCAGCTTCGGGAGGGGTAGCGGGATTGAGCAGTTCTTC.

The chain uses TRBV7-9 and TRBJ1-6, with 9 bases identical to TRBD1. Germline values: CDR1 SEHNR, CDR2 FQNEAQ (reference sequence). This CDR3 spans 16 amino acids. V gave up 11 bases and J gave up 7 bases; unmatched junction bases: 15. The CDR3 DNA sequence: TGTGCCTCAGTACCGGGACAGGGTTTGGGCAATTCACCCCTCCACTTT. Residues: CASVPGQGLGNSPLHF.